The next 20 T cell receptor beta chains were all read from a single sample in a study of blood T cell repertoires in COVID-19. Sequencing was performed with immunoSEQ multiplex PCR; in TCRdb, only in-frame clones are kept and a portion is missing. The sample lists about 81,000 clones, 75% to 95% occurring once. Sequencing was carried out using peripheral blood. All receptors derive from a woman between 50 and 59 years old in a cohort sampled during active COVID-19.

The rearrangement links TRBV7-3 to TRBJ2-3; perhaps TRBD1 as D (7 bases). The CDR3 loop spans 14 amino acids. V shed 7 bases and J shed 2 bases, with 13 bases lying between them. Germline V gene data show CDR1 as SGHTA and CDR2 as FQGTGA. The CDR3 coding sequence is TGTGCCAGCACCCAGGGGGGCCACACAGATACGCAGTATTTT. As protein: CASTQGGHTDTQYF.

This sequence joins TRBV2 and TRBJ1-5; D may be TRBD1 (6 bases). The germline V and J ends were trimmed by 6 bases and 3 bases, with 15 bases remaining between them. Germline CDR1 reads SNHLY; CDR2 reads FYNNEI. This CDR3 contains 15 residues. CDR3 loop: CASSTTGQPNQPQHF. Written as DNA, the CDR3 is TGTGCCAGCAGCACAACTGGACAGCCCAATCAGCCCCAGCATTTT.

This chain joins TRBV7-9 and TRBJ2-3; 10 positions agree with TRBD2. The CDR3 has 15 residues. V was clipped by 8 bases and J by 4 bases; unmatched bases: 9. Germline CDR1 is SEHNR and CDR2 is FQNEAQ (reference sequence). This chain's CDR3 is CASLTAGGPPDTQYF. CDR3 nucleotide sequence: TGTGCCAGCCTCACAGCGGGGGGGCCACCAGATACGCAGTATTTT.

The chain combines TRBV7-6 with TRBJ2-7; 10 bases agree with TRBD1. In germline, CDR1 is SGHVS, CDR2 FNYEAQ. After removal of 4 bases from V and 6 bases from J, the junction contained 12 bases not matched to a gene. This CDR3 spans 16 amino acids. CDR3 DNA sequence: TGTGCCAGCAGCTGGAGACAGGGGGCCCAATCAGGCGAGCAGTACTTC. Translation: CASSWRQGAQSGEQYF.

This sequence joins TRBV6-5 and TRBJ2-7, with 9 bases fitting TRBD2. V lost 2 bases and J lost 4; bases outside the gene matches: 3. Looked up from germline, CDR1 is MNHEY and CDR2 is SVGAGI. The CDR3 spans 14 residues. The DNA of the CDR3 is TGTGCCAGCAGTTACGTAGCGGGAGTTTACGAGCAGTACTTC. Its protein product is CASSYVAGVYEQYF.

The rearrangement uses TRBV30 and TRBJ1-4, with D possibly being TRBD1 (6 bases). Germline CDR1 reads GTSNPN; CDR2 reads SVGIG (reference sequence). Trimming removed 1 base at V and 7 bases at J, with 10 bases between. The length of the CDR3 is 13 residues. In DNA, the CDR3 is TGTGCCTGGAGTGCACACAGGGTTGAAAAACTGTTTTTT. Translated: CAWSAHRVEKLFF.

The V and J genes are TRBV6-6 and TRBJ1-6, with D unclear. The CDR3 runs to 18 residues. V shed 5 bases and J shed 8 bases, with 25 bases lying between them. The germline V gene encodes CDR1 MNHNY and CDR2 SVGAGI (reference sequence). CDR3 in DNA: TGTGCCAGCAGTCATCCTTCTCCTCGGGGTTCCACTGATTCACCCCTCCACTTT. This translates into CASSHPSPRGSTDSPLHF.

The gene calls are TRBV5-1 and TRBJ2-1, with 8 positions matching TRBD2. The CDR3 consists of 14 residues. Germline-derived CDR1 and CDR2 are SGHRS and YFSETQ. After removal of 1 base from V and 7 bases from J, the junction contained 4 bases not matched to a gene. The CDR3 bases are TGCGCCAGCAGCTTGCTAGCGGGCGCGAATGAGCAGTTCTTC. Translating gives CASSLLAGANEQFF.

This chain joins TRBV3-1 (or the pseudogene TRBV3-2) and TRBJ2-1; the match to TRBD2 covers 13 bases. The V gene end was trimmed by 0 bases and the J gene end by 10 bases; junction bases not matched to a gene: 3. The CDR3 is made up of 15 amino acids. From germline, CDR1 is LGHDT and CDR2 YNNKEL (reference sequence). DNA for the CDR3: TGTGCCAGCAGCCAAGACGGGACTAGCGGGAACGAGCAGTTCTTC. It encodes CASSQDGTSGNEQFF.

The rearrangement links TRBV7-9 to TRBJ1-2; 9 nucleotides agree with TRBD1. V shed 5 bases and J 7 bases; nucleotides not matched to a gene: 14. The CDR3 extends over 16 amino acids. CDR1 is SEHNR and CDR2 is FQNEAQ in the germline V gene (reference sequence). DNA for the CDR3: TGTGCCAGCAGCCATGAAACAGGGGGCGGGATATCTGGCTACACCTTC. Its protein is CASSHETGGGISGYTF.

The chain employs TRBV29-1 and TRBJ2-1; 10 nucleotides line up with TRBD1. The CDR3 is made up of 14 amino acids. Germline V gene sequence: CDR1 SQVTM, CDR2 ANQGSEA. With V trimmed by 6 bases and J by 1 base, 3 bases remained unmatched. In DNA, the CDR3 is TGCAGCGTCGGACAGGGGGGGTCCTACAATGAGCAGTTCTTC. Translating gives CSVGQGGSYNEQFF.

In its sample, this clone was seen once. The chain employs TRBV28 and TRBJ2-1, with no clear D. Germline assignment: CDR1 MDHEN and CDR2 SYDVKM. The CDR3 contains 11 residues. V shed 5 bases and J shed 9 bases, with 8 bases lying between them. The CDR3 protein is CASSPEREQFF. The CDR3 DNA reads as TGTGCCAGCAGTCCCGAGCGTGAGCAGTTCTTC. Drawing the rest from reference TRBV28 and TRBJ2-1, the complete variable domain is DVKVTQSSRYLVKRTGEKVFLECVQDMDHENMFWYRQDPGLGLRLIYFSYDVKMKEKGDIPEGYSVSREKKERFSLILESASTNQTSMYLCASSPEREQFFGPGTRLTVL.

This sequence joins TRBV18 and TRBJ1-1; unclear D gene. Germline V lookup: CDR1 KGHSH, CDR2 LQKENI. Trimming pared 4 bases from V and 6 bases from J, leaving 9 bases between. The CDR3 runs to 12 residues. The chain's CDR3 is CASSRLDAEAFF. The CDR3 region has the DNA TGTGCCAGCTCACGACTCGACGCTGAAGCTTTCTTT.

The chain couples TRBV19 to TRBJ1-2; TRBD1 might be the D (5 bases). V lost 6 bases to trimming and J lost 4 bases, with 18 bases between them. CDR1 and CDR2 from the germline V gene are LNHDA and SQIVND (reference sequence). This CDR3 spans 15 amino acids. CDR3 loop: CASRDPVGRLYGYTF. The CDR3 DNA reads as TGTGCCAGTAGGGATCCGGTGGGGCGACTCTATGGCTACACCTTC. Complete variable domain (other parts from reference TRBV19 and TRBJ1-2): DGGITQSPKYLFRKEGQNVTLSCEQNLNHDAMYWYRQDPGQGLRLIYYSQIVNDFQKGDIAEGYSVSREKKESFPLTVTSAQKNPTAFYLCASRDPVGRLYGYTFGSGTRLTVV.

This clone occurred once. This sequence joins TRBV11-2 and TRBJ2-1, with TRBD1 matching over 8 bases. The CDR3 has 13 residues. Per the germline V gene, CDR1 is SGHAT and CDR2 is FQNNGV. Losses at the gene ends were 5 bases for V and 6 bases for J; bases not matched to a gene: 3. The CDR3 reads CASSITGGNEQFF. Here the CDR3 DNA reads TGTGCCAGCAGCATCACAGGGGGCAATGAGCAGTTCTTC.

The rearrangement links TRBV7-3 to TRBJ1-6; 7 nucleotides align to TRBD1. The CDR3 has 14 residues. V was clipped by 8 bases and J by 7 bases; unmatched bases: 8. Germline values: CDR1 SGHTA, CDR2 FQGTGA. CDR3 in DNA: TGTGCCAGCCGGGCGACAGGGCAGAATTCACCCCTCCACTTT. Residues: CASRATGQNSPLHF.

The genes are TRBV5-4 and TRBJ1-1; no clear D gene. The CDR3 runs to 15 residues. The V end lost 0 bases, the J end lost 4 bases, and 13 bases lay between the germline ends. From germline, CDR1 is SGHNT and CDR2 YYREEE (reference sequence). The CDR3 region has the DNA TGTGCCAGCAGCTTGGATGGCCCTGGAGGCACTGAAGCTTTCTTT. Protein product: CASSLDGPGGTEAFF.

This clone was seen only once. The J gene is TRBJ1-1, the V gene TRBV10-3; D may be TRBD1 (5 bases). From germline, CDR1 is ENHRY and CDR2 SYGVKD. V lost 11 bases to trimming and J lost 1 base, with 14 bases between them. This CDR3 contains 13 residues. The CDR3 DNA reads TGTGCCGCCAAAGCAGACAGGAACACTGAAGCTTTCTTT. Amino acid sequence: CAAKADRNTEAFF.

The chain uses TRBV2 and TRBJ2-7, with D tentatively TRBD1 (5 bases). V was pared by 4 bases and J by 6 bases, with 16 bases between. The germline V gene encodes CDR1 SNHLY and CDR2 FYNNEI. This CDR3 region has 14 residues. CDR3 sequence reads: CASSAGNFPREQYF. The CDR3 region has the DNA TGTGCCAGCAGTGCAGGGAATTTCCCCCGCGAGCAGTACTTC.

The rearrangement uses TRBV18 and TRBJ1-5, with D unresolved. V gave up 2 bases and J gave up 6 bases, with 8 bases separating them. This CDR3 comprises 13 residues. CDR1 and CDR2 from the germline V gene are KGHSH and LQKENI. The CDR3 reads CASSPEGSQPQHF. DNA for the CDR3: TGTGCCAGCTCACCAGAGGGTTCTCAGCCCCAGCATTTT.